This TCR beta chain emerged from a study of T cell repertoires in cytomegalovirus infection. Study-wide background: Recently described HLA-C-restricted plus well-studied HLA-B-restricted CMV epitopes were used. Indicated by public TCR beta signatures were CMV infection and matching HLA type. Study-wide findings and caveats: CMV carriers having the relevant HLA were flagged by cumulative public TCR beta family frequency. What dominated the ex vivo response were HLA-C-restricted CMV-specific TCR beta clonotypes.

A single record per CDR3 protein comes from TCRdb applying MiXCR to the reads. The data hold hundreds of thousands of distinct CDR3 sequences, with roughly 30% observed a single time. Germline CDR1 and CDR2: KGHSH and LQKENI. There are 14 residues in the CDR3. Unmatched junction bases numbered 13, after V lost 5 bases and J lost 10 bases. To note about this clonotype: The antigen remains undetermined.

The V call is TRBV18, the J call TRBJ2-7, with 8 bases aligning to TRBD1. The starting material was cultured PBMCs, obtained from culture after CMV antigen stimulation. The sequence derives from a human donor in good health (CMV status not recorded). Some clones in this sample may be carry-over from other donors' samples. CDR3 sequence (DNA): TGTGCCAGCTCATCTGTACCGGGACAGGAACTTCAGTACTTC. It is translated as CASSSVPGQELQYF.